What follows describes a single T cell receptor beta chain. TCRdb's copy holds only in-frame clones and misses some; the assay was immunoSEQ multiplex PCR. The repertoire holds 140,000 to 150,000 clones, with 75% to 85% as singletons. This sample stems from a study of T cell responses to AZD1222 COVID-19 vaccine. The CDR3 sequence is 11 residues long. V lost 10 bases and J lost 5, with 11 bases in between. CDR1 MNHEY and CDR2 SVGAGI come from the germline V gene. The sample consisted of peripheral blood, taken on day 0 of MenACWY control vaccination. The chain carries TRBV6-5 and TRBJ2-5; the D is unclear. This TCR derives from an adult in good health. CDR3 coding DNA: TGTGCCACCCGACTGACGGAGACCCAGTACTTC. Translated, it gives CATRLTETQYF.